This TCR beta chain was retrieved from a study of shared clonotypes between healthy human individuals. The CDR3 extends over 15 amino acids. V gave up 4 bases and J gave up 5 bases; unmatched junction bases: 9. Per the germline V gene, CDR1 is SGHAT and CDR2 is FQNNGV. Assay used: immunoSEQ multiplex PCR; TCRdb lists only in-frame clones, some missing. Of 2 million to 2.5 million clones in the sample, approximately 93% were seen once. Donors had no recently reported acute infections or vaccinations and were HIV-negative. The clonotype comes from a man in his late teens or twenties in good health. Some clones in this sample may be carry-over from other donors' samples. V and J are TRBV11-2 and TRBJ2-7; 9 bases align to TRBD1. The sequencing sample was made of naive CD4+ T cells from PBMCs. The subset here: CD45RA+ positively selected. This chain's CDR3 is CASSSTGTGINEQYF. For the CDR3, the DNA is TGTGCCAGCAGCTCAACCGGGACAGGGATCAACGAGCAGTACTTC. Drawing the rest from reference TRBV11-2 and TRBJ2-7, the complete variable domain is EAGVAQSPRYKIIEKRQSVAFWCNPISGHATLYWYQQILGQGPKLLIQFQNNGVVDDSQLPKDRFSAERLKGVDSTLKIQPAKLEDSAVYLCASSSTGTGINEQYFGPGTRLTVT.